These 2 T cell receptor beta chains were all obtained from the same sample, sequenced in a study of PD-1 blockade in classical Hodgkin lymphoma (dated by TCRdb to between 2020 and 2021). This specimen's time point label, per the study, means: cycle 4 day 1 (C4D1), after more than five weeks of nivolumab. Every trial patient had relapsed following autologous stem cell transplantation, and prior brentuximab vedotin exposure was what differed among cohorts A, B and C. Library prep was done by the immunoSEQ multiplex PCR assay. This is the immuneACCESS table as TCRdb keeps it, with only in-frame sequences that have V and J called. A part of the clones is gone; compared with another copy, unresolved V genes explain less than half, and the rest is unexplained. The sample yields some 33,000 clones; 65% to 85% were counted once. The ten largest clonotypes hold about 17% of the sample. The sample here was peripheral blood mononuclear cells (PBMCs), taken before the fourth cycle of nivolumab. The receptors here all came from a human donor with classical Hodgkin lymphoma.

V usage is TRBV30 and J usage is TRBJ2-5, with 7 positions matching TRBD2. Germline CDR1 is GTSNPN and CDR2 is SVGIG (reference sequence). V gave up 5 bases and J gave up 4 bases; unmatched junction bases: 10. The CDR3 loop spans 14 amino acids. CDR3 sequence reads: CAWGKGGEAETQYF. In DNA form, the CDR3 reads TGTGCCTGGGGAAAGGGAGGGGAAGCAGAGACCCAGTACTTC.

The CDR3 spells CASSLGVLGSAGELFF. The CDR3 DNA is TGCGCCAGCAGCTTGGGGGTACTAGGGTCCGCCGGGGAGCTGTTTTTT. The gene calls are TRBV5-1 and TRBJ2-2; D may be TRBD2 (5 bases). This CDR3 contains 16 residues. Trimming removed 0 bases at V and 6 bases at J, with 15 bases between. From germline, CDR1 is SGHRS and CDR2 YFSETQ.